These 32 T cell receptor beta chains originate from one sample sequenced in a study of blood T cell repertoires in COVID-19. Using immunoSEQ multiplex PCR, the repertoire was profiled, and TCRdb retains in-frame clones only, with some absent. The repertoire holds over 65,000 clones, with about four fifths as singletons. Sequencing input: peripheral blood. The receptors were sampled from a woman in her thirties or forties with active or convalescent COVID-19.

The chain couples TRBV2 to TRBJ1-6; weak D call: TRBD1 (5 bases). Germline V gene sequence: CDR1 SNHLY, CDR2 FYNNEI. This CDR3 has 12 residues. V shed 6 bases and J shed 10 bases, with 10 bases lying between them. The CDR3 spells CASRQVLSPLHF. CDR3 DNA: TGTGCCAGCAGACAGGTGCTATCACCCCTCCACTTT.

The gene calls are TRBV4-1 and TRBJ1-2; TRBD1 matches 8 bases. Germline assignment: CDR1 MGHRA and CDR2 YSYEKL. V lost 2 bases, J lost 5 bases, and 7 bases stayed unmatched. This CDR3 is 15 amino acids long. CDR3 in DNA: TGCGCCAGCAGCCAACCCGCGGACAGGGTATATGGCTACACCTTC. It encodes CASSQPADRVYGYTF.

Notes on this clone: The identical CDR3 is also encoded by other nucleotide sequences in the sample. The DNA of the CDR3 is TGTGCCAGCAGCTACCGACTTTTCTCCTACGAGCAGTACTTC. It translates to CASSYRLFSYEQYF. This chain joins TRBV11-3 and TRBJ2-7, with D unclear. The CDR3 covers 14 residues. V was cut by 4 bases and J by 0 bases, with 10 bases left in between. Germline values: CDR1 SGHNT, CDR2 YENEEA. The variable domain in full, completed from reference TRBV11-3 and TRBJ2-7, reads EAGVVQSPRYKIIEKKQPVAFWCNPISGHNTLYWYLQNLGQGPELLIRYENEEAVDDSQLPKDRFSAERLKGVDSTLKIQPAELGDSAVYLCASSYRLFSYEQYFGPGTRLTVT.

The V call is TRBV7-2, the J call TRBJ1-2; a weak D match, TRBD1 (5 bases). Between the trimmed V and J ends, which lost 2 bases and 8 bases, there was a span of 18 bases. CDR1 SGHTA and CDR2 FQGNSA come from the germline V gene. This CDR3 is built from 15 residues. CDR3 region: CASSLQGIALEGYTF. The CDR3 region has the DNA TGTGCCAGCAGCTTACAGGGTATCGCACTGGAGGGCTACACCTTC. Full variable domain (missing parts from reference TRBV7-2 and TRBJ1-2): GAGVSQSPSNKVTEKGKDVELRCDPISGHTALYWYRQSLGQGLEFLIYFQGNSAPDKSGLPSDRFSAERTGGSVSTLTIQRTQQEDSAVYLCASSLQGIALEGYTFGSGTRLTVV.

This chain uses TRBV28 with TRBJ1-5; D perhaps matches TRBD1 (6 bases). There are 15 residues in the CDR3. The germline V and J ends were trimmed by 8 bases and 5 bases, with 19 bases remaining between them. Germline assignment: CDR1 MDHEN and CDR2 SYDVKM. The CDR3: CASVTPQGKHQPQHF. The CDR3 DNA is TGTGCCAGCGTTACGCCCCAGGGGAAGCATCAGCCCCAGCATTTT.

This clone was seen at least ten times. The rearrangement uses TRBV12-2 and TRBJ2-1; TRBD2 is the table's D call, not checked against the DNA. TRBV12-2 is a listed pseudogene. The CDR3 consists of 16 residues. Written as DNA, the CDR3 is TGTGCAAGTCGCAGCCCTAGCGGAAGACCCTACAATGAGCAGTTCTTC. Residues: CASRSPSGRPYNEQFF.

V is TRBV27 and J is TRBJ2-7; 8 nucleotides match TRBD1. Germline V CDR1 and CDR2: MNHEY, SMNVEV (reference sequence). V dropped 1 base and J dropped 5; count of bases not matched to a gene: 16. There are 18 residues in the CDR3. CDR3 in DNA: TGTGCCAGCAGTTTATTTATGTTGCCGGGACAGGTGCTCCACGAGCAGTACTTC. Translating gives CASSLFMLPGQVLHEQYF.

A few counts support this clone. J is TRBJ1-1 and V is TRBV19; D call uncertain. There are 13 residues in the CDR3. V lost 4 bases and J lost 5, with 11 bases in between. Germline values: CDR1 LNHDA, CDR2 SQIVND (reference sequence). CDR3 DNA: TGTGCCAGTAGTACTATCCTCGGGACTGAAGCTTTCTTT. The encoded protein is CASSTILGTEAFF.

The V call is TRBV7-8, the J call TRBJ2-5, with 9 bases aligning to TRBD1. There are 15 residues in the CDR3. V lost 4 bases and J lost 5; bases outside the gene matches: 8. Germline V gives CDR1 SGHVS, CDR2 FQNEAQ. This CDR3 is CASSSYRGPGETQYF. For the CDR3, the DNA is TGTGCCAGCAGCTCATACAGGGGGCCGGGGGAGACCCAGTACTTC.

The chain employs TRBV2 and TRBJ2-3; 8 bases agree with TRBD2. Unmatched junction bases numbered 5, after V lost 6 bases and J lost 0 bases. Germline V gene sequence: CDR1 SNHLY, CDR2 FYNNEI. This CDR3 region has 15 residues. The CDR3 DNA follows: TGTGCCAGCAGGTCCGGGGGGGCTAGCACAGATACGCAGTATTTT. It yields the protein CASRSGGASTDTQYF. Looking up the rest from reference TRBV2 and TRBJ2-3 gives the full variable domain: EPEVTQTPSHQVTQMGQEVILRCVPISNHLYFYWYRQILGQKVEFLVSFYNNEISEKSEIFDDQFSVERPDGSNFTLKIRSTKLEDSAMYFCASRSGGASTDTQYFGPGTRLTVL.

V usage is TRBV7-3 and J usage is TRBJ2-1; D perhaps matches TRBD1 (6 bases). Germline CDR1 SGHTA, CDR2 FQGTGA. Trimming took off 5 bases at V and 6 bases at J, with 20 bases between the two ends. CDR3 length: 16 amino acids. CDR3 nucleotides: TGTGCCAGCAGCCCCGTAGGGGGTTTCGGGCTCAATGAGCAGTTCTTC. Protein product: CASSPVGGFGLNEQFF.

The chain recombines TRBV5-3 with TRBJ2-7; D possibly corresponds to TRBD1 (5 bases). TRBV5-3 is labeled an ORF, and its function is uncertain. This CDR3 spans 19 amino acids. V was shortened by 6 bases and J by 0 bases, with 28 bases between the two germline ends. CDR3 residues: CARNIVQDSGRESSYEQYF. CDR3 DNA sequence: TGTGCCAGAAACATTGTACAAGATTCAGGCAGGGAAAGCTCCTACGAGCAGTACTTC.

V gene TRBV16 combines with J gene TRBJ2-3; 9 positions agree with TRBD1. This CDR3 contains 19 residues. V lost 1 base, J lost 3 bases, and 14 bases stayed unmatched. Germline V gene sequence: CDR1 KGHSY, CDR2 FQNENV. The CDR3 spells CASSQLLNSGTGKTDTQYF. CDR3 in DNA: TGTGCCAGCAGCCAATTATTGAATTCTGGGACAGGGAAGACAGATACGCAGTATTTT.

This chain connects TRBV7-2 to TRBJ1-2; possibly TRBD1 for D (6 bases). V lost 1 base, J lost 5 bases, and 11 bases lay in between. The germline V gene has CDR1 SGHTA and CDR2 FQGNSA. The CDR3 is 14 amino acids. CDR3 DNA sequence: TGTGCCAGCAGCTTAGGCCAGGGGTGGTATGGCTACACCTTC. Protein product: CASSLGQGWYGYTF. Drawing the rest from reference TRBV7-2 and TRBJ1-2, the complete variable domain is GAGVSQSPSNKVTEKGKDVELRCDPISGHTALYWYRQSLGQGLEFLIYFQGNSAPDKSGLPSDRFSAERTGGSVSTLTIQRTQQEDSAVYLCASSLGQGWYGYTFGSGTRLTVV.

By share of the sample, this clone is medium-sized. This chain connects TRBV5-3 to TRBJ1-6; D is unclear. TRBV5-3 is an ORF, and what it does is uncertain. With 10 bases removed from V and 7 bases from J, the gap between germline ends came to 18 bases. The CDR3 is 14 amino acids. The CDR3: CAGKGGSINSPLHF. The DNA of the CDR3 is TGTGCCGGCAAGGGAGGCTCTATAAATTCACCCCTCCACTTT.

The chain links TRBV6-2 or TRBV6-3 to TRBJ2-7; 7 bases fit TRBD1. V was pared by 5 bases and J by 7 bases, with 5 bases of the junction left unmatched. The length of the CDR3 is 12 residues. The V gene's germline CDR1 is MNHEY and CDR2 SVGEGT. Here the CDR3 reads CASSPDRPEQYF. The DNA for the CDR3 is TGTGCCAGCAGTCCGGACAGGCCGGAGCAGTACTTC.

The chain employs TRBV21-1 and TRBJ2-7; TRBD2 is taken as the D call from the table, unchecked against the DNA. TRBV21-1 is described as a pseudogene. The CDR3 totals 15 residues. CDR3 bases: TGTGCCAGCAGCCTATTCACGGGGGGCTCCTACGAGCAGTACTTC. This translates into CASSLFTGGSYEQYF.

Here the CDR3 reads CASSPGAKNIQYF. The CDR3 bases are TGTGCCAGCTCCCCCGGGGCCAAAAACATTCAGTACTTC. The chain has TRBV12-3 or TRBV12-4 and TRBJ2-4; D uncertain. The CDR3 is made up of 13 amino acids. The V end was cut by 8 bases, the J end by 1 base, with 9 bases between.

The chain is built from TRBV12-3 or TRBV12-4 and TRBJ2-7, with D tentatively TRBD1 (5 bases). V was clipped by 8 bases and J by 3 bases, with 8 bases between them. CDR3 length: 11 amino acids. The CDR3 loop reads CASGAYYEQYF. As DNA, the CDR3 is TGTGCCAGCGGGGCGTACTACGAGCAGTACTTC.

The CDR3 is CSVLQGEAFF. The CDR3, as DNA: TGCAGCGTTCTTCAGGGTGAAGCTTTCTTT. V and J are TRBV29-1 and TRBJ1-1, with D maybe TRBD1 (5 bases). This CDR3 spans 10 amino acids. CDR1 is SQVTM, CDR2 ANQGSEA, per germline. The V end was cut by 5 bases, the J end by 7 bases, with 8 bases between.

This clone has only a few counts. The chain employs TRBV5-4 and TRBJ1-4; perhaps TRBD1 as D (5 bases). The ends were cut back, 4 bases at V and 8 bases at J, with 18 bases in the middle. Germline CDR1 SGHNT, CDR2 YYREEE (reference sequence). The CDR3 sequence is 15 residues long. CDR3 sequence (DNA): TGTGCCAGCAGCCTTGGACAAACCCTGGAAGAAAAACTGTTTTTT. Translated: CASSLGQTLEEKLFF.

The chain uses TRBV19 and TRBJ2-3; the match to TRBD2 covers 8 bases. Germline CDR1 LNHDA, CDR2 SQIVND (reference sequence). The V gene end was trimmed by 5 bases and the J gene end by 4 bases; junction bases not matched to a gene: 11. CDR3 length equals 16 residues. For the CDR3, the DNA is TGTGCCAGTAGTTCCGTTGGCGGGAGGCGCCCAGATACGCAGTATTTT. Translating it yields CASSSVGGRRPDTQYF.

This clone was detected only a few times. V usage is TRBV30 and J usage is TRBJ1-2; TRBD1 aligns across 9 bases. The CDR3 spans 13 residues. Germline-derived CDR1 and CDR2 are GTSNPN and SVGIG (reference sequence). Trimming at V came to 3 bases and at J to 8 bases, leaving 7 bases not matched to a gene. The CDR3, as DNA: TGTGCCTGGAGGATACAGGGGGCGGAAGGCTACACCTTC. It specifies CAWRIQGAEGYTF.

The CDR3 bases are TGTGCCAGCAGCTTGAGTGTCGGTAACTACGAGCAGTACTTC. As protein: CASSLSVGNYEQYF. This chain joins TRBV7-8 and TRBJ2-7; D gene ambiguous. V lost 3 bases, J lost 3 bases, and 12 bases lay in between. Looked up from germline, CDR1 is SGHVS and CDR2 is FQNEAQ. The CDR3 covers 14 residues.

The J gene is TRBJ1-5, the V gene TRBV6-5, with D possibly being TRBD1 (5 bases). The V end lost 0 bases, the J end lost 3 bases, and 12 bases lay between the germline ends. The CDR3 runs to 16 residues. CDR1 is MNHEY, CDR2 SVGAGI, per germline. The CDR3 nucleotides read TGTGCCAGCAGTTACTCGGGGCCCCAGGACAATCAGCCCCAGCATTTT. Protein product: CASSYSGPQDNQPQHF.

This clone was seen only a few times. The chain links TRBV7-2 to TRBJ1-2; 9 nucleotides agree with TRBD1. This CDR3 has 15 amino acids. CDR1 and CDR2 from the germline V gene are SGHTA and FQGNSA. V lost 5 bases and J lost 3; bases outside the gene matches: 7. The CDR3 sequence is CASSPSGTGYYGYTF. The CDR3 nucleotides are TGTGCCAGCAGCCCGTCCGGGACAGGGTACTATGGCTACACCTTC.

The chain recombines TRBV5-1 with TRBJ2-3, with 10 positions matching TRBD1. The CDR3 sequence is 14 residues long. Germline V gene sequence: CDR1 SGHRS, CDR2 YFSETQ. V shed 7 bases, J shed 3 bases, and the junction held 5 bases outside the gene matches. The CDR3 DNA is TGCGCCAGCTGGACAGGGGGTTTTACAGATACGCAGTATTTT. Protein product: CASWTGGFTDTQYF.

Here the CDR3 DNA reads TGTGCCAGCTCACCAGGGACAGAAACCAGCTATGGCTACACCTTC. Translating gives CASSPGTETSYGYTF. This chain uses TRBV18 with TRBJ1-2; TRBD1 agrees at 7 bases. Trimming took 2 bases from V and 4 from J; bases not matched to a gene: 7. CDR1 is KGHSH and CDR2 is LQKENI in the germline V gene. CDR3 length: 15 amino acids. The entire variable domain, with the rest obtained from reference TRBV18 and TRBJ1-2, is as follows: NAGVMQNPRHLVRRRGQEARLRCSPMKGHSHVYWYRQLPEEGLKFMVYLQKENIIDESGMPKERFSAEFPKEGPSILRIQQVVRGDSAAYFCASSPGTETSYGYTFGSGTRLTVV.

The chain recombines TRBV19 with TRBJ2-1; 15 nucleotides agree with TRBD2. The germline CDR1 and CDR2 sequences are LNHDA and SQIVND (reference sequence). V was pared by 8 bases and J by 6 bases, with 5 bases of the junction left unmatched. This CDR3 region has 15 residues. CDR3 bases: TGTGCCAGTTGCCGGACTAGCGGGAGGGGCAATGAGCAGTTCTTC. Translation gives CASCRTSGRGNEQFF.

With respect to this clone: This sample includes further DNA sequences coding for the same CDR3. The genes are TRBV15 and TRBJ2-7, with D possibly matching TRBD2 (6 bases). The CDR3 extends over 15 amino acids. Trimming pared 1 base from V and 2 bases from J, leaving 12 bases between. The germline CDR1 and CDR2 sequences are LNHNV and YYDKDF (reference sequence). CDR3 sequence reads: CATSRGAGLAYEQYF. The CDR3 DNA is TGTGCCACCAGCAGAGGAGCGGGCCTCGCCTACGAGCAGTACTTC.

The chain uses TRBV15 and TRBJ2-3; 7 nucleotides match TRBD2. The germline CDR1 and CDR2 sequences are LNHNV and YYDKDF (reference sequence). J gave up 4 bases and V 1 base, and 11 bases lay outside the gene matches. This CDR3 comprises 17 residues. The CDR3 nucleotides are TGTGCCACCAGCAGAGGAGCCTTCGGCGGGAGCTCAGATACGCAGTATTTT. Translating gives CATSRGAFGGSSDTQYF.

CDR3 in amino acids: CASSYGLASYEQYF. The DNA for the CDR3 is TGTGCCAGCAGTTACGGGCTAGCCTCCTACGAGCAGTACTTC. The chain has TRBV6-5 and TRBJ2-7; D is perhaps TRBD2 (5 bases). CDR3 length: 14 amino acids. The germline V gene has CDR1 MNHEY and CDR2 SVGAGI. Trimming removed 2 bases at V and 0 bases at J, with 8 bases between.